This T cell receptor beta chain came from a study of CD8 T cells in Susac syndrome. The RNA, roughly 0.5 to 1 ug, was put through reverse transcription using random hexamers. The CDR3 of TCR beta was amplified by immunoSEQ multiplex PCR across 54 Vbeta and 13 Jbeta. TCRdb itself ran the immunoSEQ multiplex PCR reads through MiXCR, one entry per CDR3 protein. The repertoire holds 330,000 or so distinct CDR3 sequences, roughly 85% seen once, with around 0.22% in the top ten. Blood CD8+ and CD4+ T cells underwent high-throughput TCR beta sequencing. V lost 0 bases and J 6 bases, leaving 7 bases between the germline ends. Germline V lookup: CDR1 SGHTS, CDR2 YDEGEE. This CDR3 comprises 12 residues.

The rearrangement links TRBV5-8 to TRBJ2-7; D uncertain. This receptor was obtained from a human donor with multiple sclerosis. The sequencing input was CD8+ T cells from PBMCs. CDR3 residues: CASSLEGPEQYF. CDR3 in DNA: TGTGCCAGCAGCTTGGAAGGACCCGAGCAGTACTTC.